This T cell receptor beta chain comes out of a study of T cells in Graves' hyperthyroidism and ophthalmopathy (dated by TCRdb to the late 2010s). About the study as a whole: Peripheral blood was sampled at the time of initial diagnosis, prior to any treatment. TCR V-J signatures able to tell the groups apart were searched for in a discovery cohort of 90 to 100 patients, of whom 40 to 45 had Graves' ophthalmopathy and 57 had stable Graves' hyperthyroidism. Prospective prediction of ophthalmopathy was tested in an independent validation cohort consisting of 18 to 20 hyperthyroidism patients and around 16 patients who later progressed to ophthalmopathy. The 100 discovery patients were divided at random into training and test sets in a 7:3 ratio. The study also compared thyroid tissue and blood T-cell repertoires from 5 to 7 Graves' hyperthyroidism patients. Following sampling, methimazole starting at 30 mg daily was given to hyperthyroidism patients, and high-dose intravenous methylprednisolone was given to ophthalmopathy patients. The paper describes TCR Vbeta CDR3 sequencing of 135 peripheral blood samples, made up of roughly 40 ophthalmopathy patients, around 78 hyperthyroidism patients and about 17 progressor patients. The study at large found these results: Ophthalmopathy was separated from stable hyperthyroidism by a 13 V-J signature model, with 85% to 90% sensitivity and approximately 84% specificity obtained in cross-validation and 80%/75% obtained in testing. In validation, the model predicted progression to ophthalmopathy a median of around six months before onset, with approximately 71% sensitivity and roughly 79% specificity. Blood samples also contained most of the expanded thyroid clonotypes (frequency above 0.001), which suggests that blood repertoires may reflect thyroid immune responses. No statistical method was used to fix the sample size in advance, and group allocation was not hidden from the investigators.

This clonotype has at least ten counts. The antigen it binds to is not known. The sample holds no much larger clone one base away, and base qualities are not on file. The CDR3 runs 13 residues from the cysteine to the phenylalanine. Only the CDR3 DNA is retained, 39 bases long and in frame from the first base. V and J are truncated by 2 bases and 5 bases respectively, leaving an intervening sequence of 9 bases. For CDR1 and CDR2, the germline V gene (reference sequence) lists LNHDA and SQIVND. The TCR beta CDR3 regions were amplified from the RNA transcripts. A first-round RT-PCR of the TCR CDR3 used the HTBI primer set with the Qiagen OneStep RT-PCR kit. The libraries were constructed in a second round of multiplex PCR and then size-selected and purified. Libraries were sequenced paired-end with 100 bp reads on an Illumina HiSeq2000. The source study handled its data this way. SOAPnuke was used to process the raw data, removing reads that contained adapters or uncalled bases, had a mean Phred below 15, or lacked an exact match to the constant primer or identifier. COPE v1.2.5 was used to merge high-quality paired reads, and clonotypes were defined as unique nucleotide sequences. MiTCR v1.1 was used to align the clonotypes against IMGT TRBV, TRBD and TRBJ reference segments. The analysis was restricted to V-J combinations with a frequency above 0.0001, which together covered about 99% of the repertoires. The TCS score was defined as the ratio of F50 (clonal expansion) to E x V (chaos), calculated using BLOSUM62-based TCRdist between CDR3 peptides within each V-J. Welch's t-statistics and random forest reduced 450 to 600 V-J features to 13, which were used in a naive Bayes classifier (R e1071). TCRdb reran the public reads through fastp at Q25 and MiXCR, keeping productive beta chains. Here each entry gathers all rows of one CDR3 protein and keeps the most common genes and DNA. These V and J calls derive from TCRdb rather than the authors' analysis. The sample table contains over 250,000 distinct CDR3 sequences; only one count was recorded for roughly 13% of them. 34% of the sample comes from the top ten.

Moderately to severely active disease, a Clinical Activity Score of at least 3, a NOSPECS grade of at least 4, and a duration under 3 months were present in ophthalmopathy patients. Any patient with an uncontrolled infection, another autoimmune disease, pregnancy or lactation was excluded. Diagnoses relied on clinical symptoms, serum thyroxine and TRAb, thyroid ultrasound and orbital computed tomography. PBMCs were isolated from 10 ml of fresh peripheral blood by Ficoll-Paque density gradient centrifugation. Total RNA was extracted using Trizol reagent, and RNA quality was assessed on an Agilent 2100 Bioanalyzer.

Sequenced: blood. The V gene is TRBV19 and the J gene is TRBJ2-5; the D gene cannot be resolved reliably. The TCR was taken from a middle-aged woman with Graves' ophthalmopathy. The CDR3 reads as follows: CASSILGRETQYF. The bases are TGTGCCAGTAGTATACTTGGTAGGGAGACCCAGTACTTC.